A single sample gave rise to the 29 T cell receptor beta chains below, sequenced in a study of shared clonotypes between healthy human individuals. Method: immunoSEQ multiplex PCR; TCRdb's copy keeps in-frame clones and lacks some. Of 800,000 to 1,200,000 clones in the sample, 75% to 85% were seen once. Sequences were obtained from memory CD4+ T cells from PBMCs. Described subset: CD45RA-negative fraction. These TCRs come from a man aged 18-30 years in good health. Some clones in this sample may be carry-over from other donors' samples.

The CDR3 region is CASSLGPKETQYF. CDR3 in DNA: TGTGCCAGCAGCTTGGGCCCCAAAGAGACCCAGTACTTC. The rearrangement uses TRBV5-6 and TRBJ2-5; D is unresolved. V lost 0 bases and J lost 3, with 6 bases in between. The CDR3 sequence is 13 residues long. Germline lookup yields CDR1 SGHDT and CDR2 YYEEEE.

V gene TRBV5-6 combines with J gene TRBJ2-1; possible D gene TRBD2, 5 bases. The CDR3 runs 12 residues. Germline values: CDR1 SGHDT, CDR2 YYEEEE. V was clipped by 0 bases and J by 9 bases, with 7 bases between them. DNA of the CDR3: TGTGCCAGCAGCTTGGCCCGGGGTGAGCAGTTCTTC. This codes for CASSLARGEQFF.

The chain is built from TRBV11-3 and TRBJ1-4; 8 bases match TRBD1. CDR1 is SGHNT and CDR2 is YENEEA in the germline V gene. After removal of 2 bases from V and 4 bases from J, the junction contained 18 bases not matched to a gene. CDR3 length: 20 amino acids. The CDR3 protein is CASSLFTYNRGGKRNEKLFF. The CDR3 DNA sequence: TGTGCCAGCAGCTTATTCACCTATAACAGGGGGGGAAAGCGTAATGAAAAACTGTTTTTT.

The CDR3 DNA follows: TGTGCCAGCAGTTCCTCCAACACAGATACGCAGTATTTT. It codes for CASSSSNTDTQYF. The gene calls are TRBV27 and TRBJ2-3, with D unresolved. CDR3 size: 13 residues. Germline values: CDR1 MNHEY, CDR2 SMNVEV (reference sequence). V was trimmed by 4 bases and J by 2 bases, leaving 7 bases between them.

This sequence joins TRBV30 and TRBJ1-1; 9 bases align to TRBD1. The V and J ends lost 3 bases and 0 bases, in that order; junction bases with no gene match: 8. The CDR3 covers 16 residues. CDR1 GTSNPN and CDR2 SVGIG come from the germline V gene (reference sequence). The CDR3 nucleotides read TGTGCCTGGAGCCATAAGACAGGGGGGGTGAACACTGAAGCTTTCTTT. Amino acids: CAWSHKTGGVNTEAFF.

The CDR3 DNA is TGTGCCAGCAGCCGGGGCGGCGAGCAGTACTTC. It translates to CASSRGGEQYF. The chain is built from TRBV5-6 and TRBJ2-7; D is tentatively TRBD1 or TRBD2 (5 bases each). Germline CDR1 SGHDT, CDR2 YYEEEE. V lost 4 bases to trimming and J lost 6 bases, with 8 bases between them. This CDR3 is 11 amino acids long.

This clone was seen just once. This chain links TRBV7-2 with TRBJ1-2; unclear D gene. This CDR3 is 14 amino acids long. The germline V gene encodes CDR1 SGHTA and CDR2 FQGNSA. The germline V and J ends were trimmed by 4 bases and 3 bases, with 12 bases remaining between them. CDR3 sequence (DNA): TGTGCCAGCAGCTCCGCGGTGGGATACTATGGCTACACCTTC. Translating gives CASSSAVGYYGYTF.

There are a few counts of this clone. The chain joins TRBV7-3 to TRBJ2-6; D gene uncertain. Germline V gene data show CDR1 as SGHTA and CDR2 as FQGTGA. This CDR3 has 15 residues. V was clipped by 5 bases and J by 0 bases, with 8 bases between them. The CDR3: CASSPVASGANVLTF. CDR3 DNA sequence: TGTGCCAGCAGCCCCGTGGCCTCTGGGGCCAACGTCCTGACTTTC.

V gene TRBV30 combines with J gene TRBJ1-3, with D perhaps TRBD1 (5 bases). V was shortened by 1 base and J by 0 bases, with 7 bases between the two germline ends. This CDR3 has 14 amino acids. CDR1 is GTSNPN and CDR2 is SVGIG in the germline V gene (reference sequence). The CDR3 here is CAWSGTNSGNTIYF. The CDR3 DNA reads TGTGCCTGGAGTGGGACAAACTCTGGAAACACCATATATTTT.

V usage is TRBV4-3 and J usage is TRBJ1-2, with 8 bases identical to TRBD1. From germline, CDR1 is LGHNA and CDR2 YSLEER. The CDR3 runs to 15 residues. Germline trimming cut 1 base from V and 7 bases from J; bases unmatched to any gene: 8. Here the CDR3 reads CASSQAFTGGFGYTF. The CDR3, as DNA: TGCGCCAGCAGCCAAGCCTTCACAGGGGGATTTGGCTACACCTTC.

The chain couples TRBV9 to TRBJ2-3; D might be TRBD2 (5 bases). This CDR3 contains 17 residues. Germline CDR1 SGDLS, CDR2 YYNGEE. The germline V and J ends were trimmed by 3 bases and 3 bases, with 20 bases remaining between them. The CDR3 protein is CASSADGGARATDTQYF. Here the CDR3 DNA reads TGTGCCAGCAGCGCCGACGGAGGCGCTCGCGCGACAGATACGCAGTATTTT.

The rearrangement joins TRBV28 to TRBJ1-2; D is uncertain. The length of the CDR3 is 11 residues. V lost 4 bases, J lost 8 bases, and 8 bases lay in between. Germline CDR1 MDHEN, CDR2 SYDVKM. The CDR3 loop is CASSYLKGYTF. In DNA form, the CDR3 reads TGTGCCAGCAGTTATCTTAAGGGCTACACCTTC.

This clone was observed once. This chain uses TRBV28 with TRBJ2-7, with TRBD2 matching over 10 bases. The germline V gene has CDR1 MDHEN and CDR2 SYDVKM. After removal of 5 bases from V and 5 bases from J, the junction contained 9 bases not matched to a gene. This CDR3 comprises 15 residues. CDR3 nucleotide sequence: TGTGCCAGCAGTAATCCTAGCGGGAGTATACACGAGCAGTACTTC. This encodes CASSNPSGSIHEQYF.

V gene TRBV5-8 combines with J gene TRBJ2-5; TRBD1 aligns across 7 bases. CDR1 is SGHTS, CDR2 YDEGEE, per germline. The CDR3 contains 13 residues. Trimming at V came to 5 bases and at J to 2 bases, leaving 3 bases not matched to a gene. The CDR3 DNA follows: TGTGCCAGCAGGAACAGGGGTCAAGAGACCCAGTACTTC. Translation gives CASRNRGQETQYF.

This chain connects TRBV28 to TRBJ2-7, with TRBD1 matching 8 bases. V was clipped by 3 bases and J by 8 bases; unmatched bases: 12. The CDR3 runs 15 residues. The germline gives CDR1 MDHEN, CDR2 SYDVKM. CDR3 nucleotides: TGTGCCAGCAGTTTTGTGGGGACAGGTCTTGACAAGCAGTACTTC. It specifies CASSFVGTGLDKQYF.

The CDR3 coding sequence is TGCGCCAGCAGCTTGTGGAGCACTAGCGAGGCTAGCACAGATACGCAGTATTTT. The encoded protein is CASSLWSTSEASTDTQYF. The chain employs TRBV5-1 and TRBJ2-3; 7 positions match TRBD2. The CDR3 spans 18 residues. With 1 base clipped from V and 0 bases from J, the junction kept 11 bases outside the gene matches. Germline V gives CDR1 SGHRS, CDR2 YFSETQ.

The rearrangement uses TRBV19 and TRBJ1-2; D call uncertain. Germline V CDR1 and CDR2: LNHDA, SQIVND (reference sequence). Deletions cut 3 bases from V and 2 bases from J, with 10 bases between. The CDR3 sequence is 14 residues long. The CDR3, as DNA: TGTGCCAGTAGTATCGGGTCAGACAACTATGGCTACACCTTC. It yields the protein CASSIGSDNYGYTF.

J is TRBJ1-4 and V is TRBV10-2; D is uncertain. This CDR3 comprises 13 residues. The germline gives CDR1 WSHSY, CDR2 SAAADI. Trimming removed 8 bases from V and 0 bases from J, with 7 bases in between. CDR3 sequence (DNA): TGCGCCAGCGGAGGGACAACTAATGAAAAACTGTTTTTT. Encoded protein: CASGGTTNEKLFF.

This clone was seen a handful of times. CDR3 DNA: TGCGCCAGCAGCCCCCGTACCCCGGACAGGGGGTTGAGAGATACGCAGTATTTT. It specifies CASSPRTPDRGLRDTQYF. This rearrangement joins TRBV4-1 to TRBJ2-3; TRBD1 agrees at 10 bases. The germline V gene has CDR1 MGHRA and CDR2 YSYEKL. This CDR3 spans 18 amino acids. The J segment lost 5 bases and the V segment lost 4 bases, leaving 15 bases of the junction unmatched.

This clone was seen a handful of times. V is TRBV6-1 and J is TRBJ1-5; possible D gene TRBD1, 6 bases. The CDR3 runs 15 residues. V lost 7 bases to trimming and J lost 0 bases, with 13 bases between them. Germline CDR1 is MNHNS and CDR2 is SASEGT. The CDR3: CASNAGAYSNQPQHF. The CDR3 nucleotides are TGTGCCAGCAACGCAGGGGCTTATAGCAATCAGCCCCAGCATTTT.

The rearrangement links TRBV28 to TRBJ2-4; weak D call: TRBD2 (5 bases). The CDR3 consists of 16 residues. Germline values: CDR1 MDHEN, CDR2 SYDVKM. Trimming removed 5 bases from V and 0 bases from J, with 14 bases in between. CDR3 DNA: TGTGCCAGCAGTCCTAAGCGGCTCTTAGCCAAAAACATTCAGTACTTC. Translated: CASSPKRLLAKNIQYF.

The chain couples TRBV5-1 to TRBJ2-7, with 8 bases identical to TRBD2. After removal of 4 bases from V and 3 bases from J, the junction contained 6 bases not matched to a gene. Germline lookup yields CDR1 SGHRS and CDR2 YFSETQ. The CDR3 has 14 residues. The CDR3 region is CASSRSGGDYEQYF. DNA of the CDR3: TGCGCCAGCAGCCGCAGCGGGGGAGACTACGAGCAGTACTTC.

This sequence joins TRBV9 and TRBJ2-7, with TRBD2 identical over 7 bases. Germline values: CDR1 SGDLS, CDR2 YYNGEE. Losses at the gene ends were 3 bases for V and 3 bases for J; bases not matched to a gene: 6. CDR3 length: 14 residues. CDR3 bases: TGTGCCAGCAGCGGGGGAGGGCTGATCTACGAGCAGTACTTC. Translation gives CASSGGGLIYEQYF.

The V gene is TRBV5-6, the J gene TRBJ2-1; 7 bases align to TRBD2. Germline CDR1 and CDR2: SGHDT and YYEEEE. V lost 6 bases and J lost 1; bases outside the gene matches: 4. This CDR3 comprises 14 residues. The CDR3, as DNA: TGTGCCAGCAAACGGGGGGTTTCCTACAATGAGCAGTTCTTC. Protein product: CASKRGVSYNEQFF.

This rearrangement joins TRBV5-1 to TRBJ2-6, with D possibly being TRBD1 or TRBD2 (6 bases each). V was clipped by 2 bases and J by 2 bases, with 14 bases between them. The CDR3 length is 17 residues. The germline CDR1 and CDR2 sequences are SGHRS and YFSETQ. The CDR3 DNA follows: TGCGCCAGCAGCTTCTGGGGGCGCGGGACTGGGGCCAACGTCCTGACTTTC. Translation: CASSFWGRGTGANVLTF.

The V gene is TRBV5-1, the J gene TRBJ2-1; 8 positions match TRBD1. Germline loops: CDR1 SGHRS, CDR2 YFSETQ. The J segment lost 4 bases and the V segment lost 0 bases, leaving 6 bases of the junction unmatched. The CDR3 spans 16 residues. The CDR3 is CASSLAEQGGYNEQFF. The CDR3 coding sequence is TGCGCCAGCAGCTTGGCCGAACAGGGGGGATACAATGAGCAGTTCTTC.

About this clone itself: Other DNA sequences in the same sample also yield this CDR3. The rearrangement links TRBV9 to TRBJ2-2; unclear D gene. Germline V CDR1 and CDR2: SGDLS, YYNGEE. This CDR3 is 15 amino acids long. The V gene lost 0 bases and the J gene lost 1 base, with 7 bases spanning the gap. This chain's CDR3 is CASSVGAGNTGELFF. In DNA, the CDR3 is TGTGCCAGCAGCGTAGGGGCAGGGAACACCGGGGAGCTGTTTTTT. The full variable domain, rest sourced from reference TRBV9 and TRBJ2-2, is DSGVTQTPKHLITATGQRVTLRCSPRSGDLSVYWYQQSLDQGLQFLIQYYNGEERAKGNILERFSAQQFPDLHSELNLSSLELGDSALYFCASSVGAGNTGELFFGEGSRLTVL.

The chain carries TRBV7-3 and TRBJ2-1; 8 nucleotides align to TRBD2. Germline CDR1 reads SGHTA; CDR2 reads FQGTGA. The CDR3 is made up of 14 amino acids. J gave up 6 bases and V 4 bases, and 5 bases lay outside the gene matches. The CDR3 DNA reads as TGTGCCAGCAGCTCGATAGCGGGATTCAATGAGCAGTTCTTC. Its protein is CASSSIAGFNEQFF.

To note about this clone: The identical CDR3 is also encoded by other nucleotide sequences in the sample. CDR3 sequence reads: CASSLRGGTEAFF. The CDR3 coding sequence is TGTGCCAGCAGCCTGCGGGGGGGCACTGAAGCTTTCTTT. The chain carries TRBV7-8 and TRBJ1-1, with D possibly TRBD1 on 5 matching bases. V was pared by 5 bases and J by 4 bases, with 11 bases between. This CDR3 has 13 amino acids. The germline V gene encodes CDR1 SGHVS and CDR2 FQNEAQ.